These 30 T cell receptor beta chains share one sample of origin, sequenced in a study of blood T cells in healthy people across ages. A J-beta primer mix and a sample-barcoded 5' primer were used in a second PCR of about 7 to 12 cycles. TCRdb reprocessed the 5' RACE reads via MiXCR and lists one record per CDR3 protein. The top ten hold around 11% of the sample, which has fewer than 2,000,000 distinct CDR3 sequences, about 31% seen once. The sequencing sample was made of blood. The receptors come from a young woman in good health.

This sequence joins TRBV5-6 and TRBJ2-4, with 8 bases identical to TRBD1. The CDR3 covers 14 residues. Germline V gene data show CDR1 as SGHDT and CDR2 as YYEEEE. Trimming removed 0 bases from V and 7 bases from J; junction bases left unmatched: 3. CDR3 region: CASSLGTGKNIQYF. CDR3 nucleotides: TGTGCCAGCAGCTTGGGGACAGGGAAGAACATTCAGTACTTC.

The genes are TRBV5-5 and TRBJ1-6; the D gene is possibly TRBD1 (5 bases). This CDR3 has 13 amino acids. CDR1 SGHKS and CDR2 YYEKEE come from the germline V gene (reference sequence). Deletions cut 4 bases from V and 9 bases from J, with 11 bases between. The CDR3 region has the DNA TGTGCCAGCAGCCAGGACACGGCTTCACCCCTCCACTTT. Its protein is CASSQDTASPLHF.

The table lists this clonotype with a few counts. This chain joins TRBV7-9 and TRBJ2-1, with 8 bases matching TRBD2. The trim removed 1 base at V and 0 bases at J, leaving 5 bases unmatched. The germline CDR1 and CDR2 sequences are SEHNR and FQNEAQ (reference sequence). The CDR3 consists of 17 residues. In DNA form, the CDR3 reads TGTGCCAGCAGCTTAGAAGAGCGGGGGAGCTCCTACAATGAGCAGTTCTTC. Translation gives CASSLEERGSSYNEQFF.

This chain connects TRBV6-1 to TRBJ2-7; D gene ambiguous. Trimming took 5 bases from V and 7 from J, leaving 18 bases between them. This CDR3 is built from 14 residues. Germline CDR1 MNHNS, CDR2 SASEGT. The CDR3 loop reads CASSLRRPRWEQYF. The CDR3 DNA follows: TGTGCCAGCAGTTTAAGACGCCCCCGGTGGGAGCAGTACTTC.

The table lists this clonotype with a few counts. The V call is TRBV28, the J call TRBJ2-7; D remains ambiguous. Deletions cut 6 bases from V and 1 base from J, with 13 bases between. The CDR3 extends over 14 amino acids. From germline, CDR1 is MDHEN and CDR2 SYDVKM. CDR3: CASSALAASYEQYF. The CDR3 DNA reads TGTGCCAGCAGCGCGTTGGCGGCTTCCTACGAGCAGTACTTC.

With regard to this clonotype: One end of the junction is discordant with germline, which a read error may explain. This sequence joins TRBV9 and TRBJ1-5, with TRBD1 matching over 9 bases. The CDR3 has 18 amino acids. Germline CDR1 is SGDLS and CDR2 is YYNGEE. This CDR3 reads CASSVGPGTGYSNRPQHF. DNA of the CDR3: TGTGCCAGCAGCGTGGGACCCGGGACAGGGTATAGCAATCGGCCCCAGCATTTT.

This clonotype has only a few counts. V gene TRBV5-1 combines with J gene TRBJ2-7, with 8 bases lining up with TRBD1. CDR3 length: 14 amino acids. The trim removed 4 bases at V and 6 bases at J, leaving 9 bases unmatched. Germline values: CDR1 SGHRS, CDR2 YFSETQ. This CDR3 is CASSAQGELTEQYF. Written as DNA, the CDR3 is TGCGCCAGCAGCGCACAGGGGGAACTTACCGAGCAGTACTTC. The whole variable domain, remainder taken from reference TRBV5-1 and TRBJ2-7, is KAGVTQTPRYLIKTRGQQVTLSCSPISGHRSVSWYQQTPGQGLQFLFEYFSETQRNKGNFPGRFSGRQFSNSRSEMNVSTLELGDSALYLCASSAQGELTEQYFGPGTRLTVT.

This clonotype was observed a few times. This chain uses TRBV20-1 with TRBJ2-1; D is undetermined. This CDR3 has 11 amino acids. Germline CDR1 DFQATT, CDR2 SNEGSKA (reference sequence). V shed 2 bases and J shed 10 bases, with 9 bases lying between them. CDR3 amino acids: CSARKTGEQFF. CDR3 coding DNA: TGCAGTGCTAGAAAGACCGGCGAGCAGTTCTTC.

This clonotype was detected ten times or more. CDR3 sequence: CASSGGAIQETQYF. As DNA, the CDR3 is TGTGCCAGCAGCGGGGGAGCGATCCAAGAGACCCAGTACTTC. The chain joins TRBV9 to TRBJ2-5; tentatively, D is TRBD2 (5 bases). V shed 3 bases and J shed 1 base, with 10 bases lying between them. Germline values: CDR1 SGDLS, CDR2 YYNGEE. This CDR3 region has 14 residues. Together with reference TRBV9 and TRBJ2-5, the CDR3 gives the full variable domain: DSGVTQTPKHLITATGQRVTLRCSPRSGDLSVYWYQQSLDQGLQFLIQYYNGEERAKGNILERFSAQQFPDLHSELNLSSLELGDSALYFCASSGGAIQETQYFGPGTRLLVL.

In its sample, this clonotype was seen a few times. The chain joins TRBV20-1 to TRBJ2-1, with 13 bases identical to TRBD2. The CDR3 extends over 17 amino acids. With 3 bases clipped from V and 0 bases from J, the junction kept 5 bases outside the gene matches. Looked up from germline, CDR1 is DFQATT and CDR2 is SNEGSKA (reference sequence). CDR3: CSARGLAGMGSYNEQFF. DNA of the CDR3: TGCAGTGCTAGGGGACTAGCGGGGATGGGCTCCTACAATGAGCAGTTCTTC.

J is TRBJ1-2 and V is TRBV29-1; D remains ambiguous. Germline V gives CDR1 SQVTM, CDR2 ANQGSEA. This CDR3 comprises 14 residues. V shed 3 bases and J shed 1 base, with 12 bases lying between them. CDR3 sequence: CSVELRPINYGYTF. The CDR3 coding sequence is TGCAGCGTTGAGTTACGGCCGATTAACTATGGCTACACCTTC.

This chain joins TRBV29-1 and TRBJ1-2; 7 bases align to TRBD1. The ends lost 1 base at V and 3 bases at J; junction bases unmatched: 5. CDR1 and CDR2 from the germline V gene are SQVTM and ANQGSEA. CDR3 length: 14 residues. CDR3 sequence (DNA): TGCAGCGTTGAAGGACAGGGTAGGCACTATGGCTACACCTTC. The encoded protein is CSVEGQGRHYGYTF.

In nucleotides, the CDR3 is TGTGCCAGCACCGGCGACAGGGGGCCAGAGACCCAGTACTTC. This codes for CASTGDRGPETQYF. This chain joins TRBV28 and TRBJ2-5; 10 bases are shared with TRBD1. Trimming took 7 bases from V and 4 from J; bases not matched to a gene: 6. The CDR3 length is 14 residues. Germline V CDR1 and CDR2: MDHEN, SYDVKM.

This clonotype appeared a single time. A read error may account for a junction end that differs from germline. The CDR3 sequence is CASSFTGTGFSGANVRTF. The CDR3 DNA follows: TGTGCCAGCAGTTTCACCGGGACAGGGTTCTCAGGGGCCAACGTCCGGACTTTC. This rearrangement joins TRBV12-3 or TRBV12-4 to TRBJ2-6; 9 bases line up with TRBD1. This CDR3 is 18 amino acids long.

As concerns this clonotype: The junction differs from germline at one of its ends, possibly a read error. This chain uses TRBV4-2 with TRBJ2-4; 11 nucleotides line up with TRBD2. The CDR3 loop spans 17 amino acids. In germline, CDR1 is LGHNA, CDR2 YNFKEQ. The CDR3 reads CTSSQDRVAGGEYIQYF. Here the CDR3 DNA reads TGTACCAGCAGCCAAGATCGAGTAGCGGGAGGGGAGTACATTCAGTACTTC.

This chain links TRBV18 with TRBJ1-1, with D possibly TRBD1 on 6 matching bases. The CDR3 contains 15 residues. Germline V CDR1 and CDR2: KGHSH, LQKENI. The V gene lost 8 bases and the J gene lost 0 bases, with 16 bases spanning the gap. The CDR3 is CASQGGGGMNTEAFF. In DNA form, the CDR3 reads TGTGCCAGCCAAGGGGGGGGTGGCATGAACACTGAAGCTTTCTTT.

This sequence joins TRBV12-3 or TRBV12-4 and TRBJ2-5; the match to TRBD1 covers 11 bases. Unmatched junction bases numbered 8, after V lost 6 bases and J lost 5 bases. This CDR3 comprises 15 residues. The CDR3 loop reads CASRPRTGGMETQYF. The CDR3 DNA follows: TGTGCCAGCAGACCCCGGACAGGGGGCATGGAGACCCAGTACTTC.

The V and J genes are TRBV28 and TRBJ2-3, with 10 bases lining up with TRBD2. Germline V gene lookup returns CDR1 MDHEN and CDR2 SYDVKM. The CDR3 covers 18 residues. With 5 bases clipped from V and 4 bases from J, the junction kept 15 bases outside the gene matches. The CDR3 spells CASSASLAGERRSDTQYF. The CDR3 DNA is TGTGCCAGCAGTGCAAGTCTAGCGGGAGAGAGAAGGTCAGATACGCAGTATTTT.

V is TRBV4-1 and J is TRBJ2-3, with D uncertain. The V gene lost 2 bases and the J gene lost 3 bases, with 15 bases spanning the gap. The CDR3 loop spans 16 amino acids. In germline, CDR1 is MGHRA, CDR2 YSYEKL. CDR3 sequence: CASSQLYSLGTDTQYF. In DNA form, the CDR3 reads TGCGCCAGCAGCCAACTGTACAGCTTGGGGACAGATACGCAGTATTTT.

A few counts support this clonotype. CDR3 coding DNA: TGCGCCAGCAGCCAACAGGGGGAACCACCGAATCGCGAGCAGTACTTC. Translated: CASSQQGEPPNREQYF. The V and J genes are TRBV5-1 and TRBJ2-5; 8 positions match TRBD1. Judging by the DNA end, TRBJ2-7 fits better; the J call may be wrong. Germline-derived CDR1 and CDR2 are SGHRS and YFSETQ. The CDR3 contains 16 residues.

This clonotype was counted between two and nine times. The chain is built from TRBV7-9 and TRBJ2-7; maybe TRBD2 (6 bases). Germline values: CDR1 SEHNR, CDR2 FQNEAQ (reference sequence). This CDR3 comprises 14 residues. Trimming left V 4 bases short and J 1 base short, with 11 bases between. The CDR3 nucleotides read TGTGCCAGCAGCTGGCCGGGACTTTCCTACGAGCAGTACTTC. Residues: CASSWPGLSYEQYF.

The CDR3: CASRIGQGPDTQYF. The CDR3 bases are TGTGCCAGCAGAATAGGACAGGGCCCAGATACGCAGTATTTT. The chain carries TRBV2 and TRBJ2-3, with TRBD1 matching 8 bases. V lost 6 bases and J lost 4; bases outside the gene matches: 6. CDR3 length equals 14 residues. Germline V gene lookup returns CDR1 SNHLY and CDR2 FYNNEI. Full variable domain (rest looked up from reference TRBV2 and TRBJ2-3): EPEVTQTPSHQVTQMGQEVILRCVPISNHLYFYWYRQILGQKVEFLVSFYNNEISEKSEIFDDQFSVERPDGSNFTLKIRSTKLEDSAMYFCASRIGQGPDTQYFGPGTRLTVL.

This clonotype was observed a handful of times. The chain recombines TRBV7-6 with TRBJ1-1; no clear D. The germline CDR1 and CDR2 sequences are SGHVS and FNYEAQ. The CDR3 totals 13 residues. V lost 0 bases, J lost 11 bases, and 13 bases lay in between. This CDR3 is CASSLAHGSKAFF. CDR3 DNA sequence: TGTGCCAGCAGCTTAGCGCACGGCAGTAAGGCTTTCTTT.

This clonotype turned up a few times. The gene calls are TRBV12-3 or TRBV12-4 and TRBJ2-7; the D gene is possibly TRBD1 (6 bases). The CDR3 has 13 residues. Trimming shortened V by 5 bases and J by 4 bases, and 12 bases separated the two germline ends. Written as DNA, the CDR3 is TGTGCCAGCAGTCACGGGACAAAGTACGAGCAGTACTTC. Translated, it gives CASSHGTKYEQYF.

This rearrangement joins TRBV18 to TRBJ2-3; D is ambiguous. The CDR3 consists of 16 residues. Trimming took 7 bases from V and 4 from J, leaving 21 bases between them. CDR1 is KGHSH and CDR2 is LQKENI in the germline V gene. This chain's CDR3 is CASLWAAGLRPDTQYF. CDR3 sequence (DNA): TGTGCCAGCTTATGGGCAGCAGGCCTTCGTCCAGATACGCAGTATTTT.

This clonotype was observed many times. The rearrangement joins TRBV20-1 to TRBJ1-2; D is perhaps TRBD1 (6 bases). CDR3 length: 14 residues. The V gene lost 3 bases and the J gene lost 0 bases, with 11 bases spanning the gap. Germline assignment: CDR1 DFQATT and CDR2 SNEGSKA (reference sequence). This CDR3 is CSARDRIANYGYTF. CDR3 nucleotides: TGCAGTGCTAGGGACAGAATAGCTAACTATGGCTACACCTTC.

Concerning this clonotype: The junction and the germline gene differ at one end; a read error may be behind it. J is TRBJ2-7 and V is TRBV4-2; 9 bases line up with TRBD1. Germline loops: CDR1 LGHNA, CDR2 YNFKEQ. The CDR3 runs to 14 residues. This CDR3 reads CASSEGTGNYKQYF. The CDR3, as DNA: TGTGCCAGCAGCGAAGGGACAGGGAACTACAAGCAGTACTTC.

In this sample, this clonotype turned up many times. This chain joins TRBV4-1 and TRBJ2-1, with TRBD2 matching 11 bases. J was trimmed by 4 bases and V by 3 bases; bases with no gene match: 8. This CDR3 spans 17 amino acids. Germline V gene sequence: CDR1 MGHRA, CDR2 YSYEKL. CDR3 nucleotide sequence: TGCGCCAGCAGCCATATCAAGACTAGCGGGGTTTACAATGAGCAGTTCTTC. Translated, it gives CASSHIKTSGVYNEQFF.

This sequence joins TRBV7-3 and TRBJ1-3; 9 bases match TRBD1. The trim removed 5 bases at V and 0 bases at J, leaving 23 bases unmatched. The CDR3 is 22 amino acids. CDR1 is SGHTA, CDR2 FQGTGA, per germline. CDR3 sequence reads: CASSLDSGGDRVRGCSGNTIYF. Written as DNA, the CDR3 is TGTGCCAGCAGCCTAGACTCTGGAGGGGACAGGGTGAGAGGATGCTCTGGAAACACCATATATTTT.

In this sample, this clonotype turned up a few times. The genes are TRBV9 and TRBJ2-6; 12 bases fit TRBD2. V lost 1 base and J lost 3; bases outside the gene matches: 14. The CDR3 totals 21 residues. Germline CDR1 SGDLS, CDR2 YYNGEE. For the CDR3, the DNA is TGTGCCAGCAGCGTATCCCTAGGACTAGCGGGAAAGTTCGATGGGGCCAACGTCCTGACTTTC. It yields the protein CASSVSLGLAGKFDGANVLTF.